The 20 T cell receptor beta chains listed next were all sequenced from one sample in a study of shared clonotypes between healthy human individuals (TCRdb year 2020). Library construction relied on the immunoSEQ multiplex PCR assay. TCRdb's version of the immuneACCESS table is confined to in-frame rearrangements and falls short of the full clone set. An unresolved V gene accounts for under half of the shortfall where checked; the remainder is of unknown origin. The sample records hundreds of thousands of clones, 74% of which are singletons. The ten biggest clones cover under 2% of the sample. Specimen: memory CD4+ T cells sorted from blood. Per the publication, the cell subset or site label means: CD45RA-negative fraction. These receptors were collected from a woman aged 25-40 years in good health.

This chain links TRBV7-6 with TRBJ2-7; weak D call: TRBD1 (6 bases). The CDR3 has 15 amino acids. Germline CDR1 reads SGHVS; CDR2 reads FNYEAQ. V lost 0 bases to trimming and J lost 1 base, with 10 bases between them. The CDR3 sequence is CASSLAPQGSYEQYF. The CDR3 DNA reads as TGTGCCAGCAGCTTAGCGCCCCAGGGGTCCTACGAGCAGTACTTC.

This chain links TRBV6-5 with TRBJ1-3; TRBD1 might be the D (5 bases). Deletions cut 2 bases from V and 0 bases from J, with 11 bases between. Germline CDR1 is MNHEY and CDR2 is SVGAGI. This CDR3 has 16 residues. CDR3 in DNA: TGTGCCAGCAGTTACGGGGCACTAGGCTCTGGAAACACCATATATTTT. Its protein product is CASSYGALGSGNTIYF.

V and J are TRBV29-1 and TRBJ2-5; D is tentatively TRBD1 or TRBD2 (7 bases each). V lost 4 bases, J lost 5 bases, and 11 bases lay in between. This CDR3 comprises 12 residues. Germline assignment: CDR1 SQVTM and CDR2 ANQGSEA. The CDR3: CSVAGGGETQYF. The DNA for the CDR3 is TGCAGCGTTGCAGGGGGAGGGGAGACCCAGTACTTC.

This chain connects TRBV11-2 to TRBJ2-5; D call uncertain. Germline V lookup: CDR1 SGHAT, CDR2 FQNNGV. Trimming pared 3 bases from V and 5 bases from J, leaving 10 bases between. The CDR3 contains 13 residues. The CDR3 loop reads CASSLHLAETQYF. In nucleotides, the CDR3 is TGTGCCAGCAGCTTGCACCTCGCGGAGACCCAGTACTTC.

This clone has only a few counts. The CDR3 reads CASSWADGRTYEQYF. CDR3 in DNA: TGTGCCAGCAGCTGGGCTGACGGGCGGACCTACGAGCAGTACTTC. The genes are TRBV28 and TRBJ2-7; no clear D gene. In germline, CDR1 is MDHEN, CDR2 SYDVKM. Between the trimmed V and J ends, which lost 6 bases and 2 bases, there was a span of 17 bases. This CDR3 is built from 15 residues.

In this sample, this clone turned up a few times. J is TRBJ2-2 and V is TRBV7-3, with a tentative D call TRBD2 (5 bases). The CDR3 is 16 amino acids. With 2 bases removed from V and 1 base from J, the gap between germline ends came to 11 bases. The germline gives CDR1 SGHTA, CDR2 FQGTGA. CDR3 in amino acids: CASSLEGPVNTGELFF. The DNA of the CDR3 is TGTGCCAGCAGCTTAGAGGGCCCCGTGAACACCGGGGAGCTGTTTTTT.

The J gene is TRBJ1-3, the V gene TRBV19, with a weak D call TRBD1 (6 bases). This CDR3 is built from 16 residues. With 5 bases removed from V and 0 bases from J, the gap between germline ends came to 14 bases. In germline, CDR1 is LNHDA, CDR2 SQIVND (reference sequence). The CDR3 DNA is TGTGCCAGTAGTCGAAATCCGGACAGCTCTGGAAACACCATATATTTT. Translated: CASSRNPDSSGNTIYF.

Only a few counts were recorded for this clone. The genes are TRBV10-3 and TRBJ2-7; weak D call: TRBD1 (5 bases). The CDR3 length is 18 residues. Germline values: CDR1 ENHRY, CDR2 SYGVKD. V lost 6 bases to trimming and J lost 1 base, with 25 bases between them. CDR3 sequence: CAISNKLLTDALSYEQYF. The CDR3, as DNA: TGTGCCATCAGCAATAAACTCCTGACAGACGCGTTATCCTACGAGCAGTACTTC.

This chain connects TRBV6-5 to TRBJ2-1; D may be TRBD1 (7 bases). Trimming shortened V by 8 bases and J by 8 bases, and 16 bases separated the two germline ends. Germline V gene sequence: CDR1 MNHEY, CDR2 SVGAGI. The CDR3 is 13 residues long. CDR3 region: CASLRLGGDEQFF. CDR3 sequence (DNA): TGTGCCAGCCTCCGACTAGGGGGCGATGAGCAGTTCTTC.

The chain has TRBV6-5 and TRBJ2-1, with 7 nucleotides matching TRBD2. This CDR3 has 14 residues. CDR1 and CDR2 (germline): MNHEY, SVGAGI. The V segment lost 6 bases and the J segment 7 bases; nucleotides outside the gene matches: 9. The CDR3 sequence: CASRAPGGLNEQFF. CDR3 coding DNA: TGTGCCAGCAGGGCGCCGGGAGGATTAAATGAGCAGTTCTTC.

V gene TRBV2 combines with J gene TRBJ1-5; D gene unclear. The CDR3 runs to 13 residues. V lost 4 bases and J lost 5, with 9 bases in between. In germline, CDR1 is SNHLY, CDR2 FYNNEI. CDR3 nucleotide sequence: TGTGCCAGCAGTGCAAGCCGAGATCAGCCCCAGCATTTT. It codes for CASSASRDQPQHF.

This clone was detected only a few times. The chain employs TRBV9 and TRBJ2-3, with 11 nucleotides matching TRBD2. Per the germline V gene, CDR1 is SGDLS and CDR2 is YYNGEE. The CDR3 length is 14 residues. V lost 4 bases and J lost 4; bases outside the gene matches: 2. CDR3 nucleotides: TGTGCCAGCAGCACTAGCGGGAGCGCAGATACGCAGTATTTT. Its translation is CASSTSGSADTQYF.

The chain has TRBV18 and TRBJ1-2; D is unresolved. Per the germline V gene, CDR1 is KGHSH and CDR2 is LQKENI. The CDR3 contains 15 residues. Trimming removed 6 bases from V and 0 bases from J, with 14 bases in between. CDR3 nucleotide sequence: TGTGCCAGCTCCCCCGCGGGTGAAACTAACTATGGCTACACCTTC. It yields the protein CASSPAGETNYGYTF.

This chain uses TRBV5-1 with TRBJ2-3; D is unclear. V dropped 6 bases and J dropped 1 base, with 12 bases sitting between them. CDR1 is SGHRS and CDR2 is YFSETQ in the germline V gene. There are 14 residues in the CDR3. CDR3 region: CASTLFKGTDTQYF. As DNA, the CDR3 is TGCGCCAGCACACTATTCAAGGGCACAGATACGCAGTATTTT.

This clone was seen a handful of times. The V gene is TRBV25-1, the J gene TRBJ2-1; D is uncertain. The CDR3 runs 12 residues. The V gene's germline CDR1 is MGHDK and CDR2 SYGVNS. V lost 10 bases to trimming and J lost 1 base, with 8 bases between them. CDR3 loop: CATHGSYNEQFF. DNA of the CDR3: TGTGCCACCCATGGATCCTACAATGAGCAGTTCTTC. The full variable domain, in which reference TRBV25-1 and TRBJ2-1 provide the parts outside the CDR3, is EADIYQTPRYLVIGTGKKITLECSQTMGHDKMYWYQQDPGMELHLIHYSYGVNSTEKGDLSSESTVSRIRTEHFPLTLESARPSHTSQYLCATHGSYNEQFFGPGTRLTVL.

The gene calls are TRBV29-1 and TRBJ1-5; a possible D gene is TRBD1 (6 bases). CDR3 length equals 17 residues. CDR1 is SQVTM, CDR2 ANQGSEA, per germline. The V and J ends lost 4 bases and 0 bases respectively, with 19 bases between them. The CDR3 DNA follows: TGCAGCGTTGGGGTTGACAGGACCACTATTAGCAATCAGCCCCAGCATTTT. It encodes CSVGVDRTTISNQPQHF.

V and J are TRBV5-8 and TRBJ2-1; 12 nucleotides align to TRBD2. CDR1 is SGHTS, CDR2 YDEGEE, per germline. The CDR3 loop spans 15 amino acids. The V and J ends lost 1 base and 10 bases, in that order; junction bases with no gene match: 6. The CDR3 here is CASSLITSGRNEQFF. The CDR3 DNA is TGTGCCAGCAGCTTGATAACTAGCGGGAGGAACGAGCAGTTCTTC.

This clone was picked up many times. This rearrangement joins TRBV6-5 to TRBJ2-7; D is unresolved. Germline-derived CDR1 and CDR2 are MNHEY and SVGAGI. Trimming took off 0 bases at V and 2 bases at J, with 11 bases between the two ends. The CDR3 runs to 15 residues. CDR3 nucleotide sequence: TGTGCCAGCAGTTACTCGAAACAGCAGCCCTACGAGCAGTACTTC. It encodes CASSYSKQQPYEQYF.

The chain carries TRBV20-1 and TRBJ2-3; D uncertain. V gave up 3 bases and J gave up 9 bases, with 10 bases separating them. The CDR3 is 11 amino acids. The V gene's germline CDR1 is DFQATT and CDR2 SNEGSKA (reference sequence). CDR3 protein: CSARSGPTQYF. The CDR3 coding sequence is TGCAGTGCTAGGAGTGGTCCCACGCAGTATTTT.

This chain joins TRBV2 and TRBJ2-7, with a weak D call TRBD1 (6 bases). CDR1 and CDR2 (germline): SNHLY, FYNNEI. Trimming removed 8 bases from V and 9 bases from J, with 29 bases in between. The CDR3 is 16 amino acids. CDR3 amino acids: CASQRGSRTSYEGQYF. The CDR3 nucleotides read TGTGCCAGCCAAAGGGGGTCGCGGACTTCCTACGAGGGGCAGTACTTC.